This TCR beta chain was captured in a study of blood T cell repertoires in COVID-19. Original processing methods: Nucleated cell number was recorded as an estimate derived from reference gene primer amplification. The table came from immunoSEQ multiplex PCR; TCRdb's copy has only in-frame clones and leaves some out. V, J and clone size are taken as reported in that table, and D and trimming were inferred from the DNA itself. The sample includes some 88,000 clones, about 86% of them seen just once. The germline V gene encodes CDR1 SGHDN and CDR2 FVKESK. The CDR3 covers 21 residues. The junction had 15 bases not matched to a gene; V was cut back by 0 bases and J by 2 bases.

The material sequenced was peripheral blood. The TCR comes from a man aged 55 to 69 with acute or convalescent COVID-19. The rearrangement links TRBV14 to TRBJ2-1; 11 bases match TRBD2. The CDR3, as DNA: TGTGCCAGCAGCCAAGATAAAATCACTAGCGGGAGAATCGGGGCCTACAATGAGCAGTTCTTC. It specifies CASSQDKITSGRIGAYNEQFF. The full variable domain, with the rest looked up from reference TRBV14 and TRBJ2-1, is EAGVTQFPSHSVIEKGQTVTLRCDPISGHDNLYWYRRVMGKEIKFLLHFVKESKQDESGMPNNRFLAERTGGTYSTLKVQPAELEDSGVYFCASSQDKITSGRIGAYNEQFFGPGTRLTVL.